The present T cell receptor (beta chain) was sequenced within a study of T cells in Graves' hyperthyroidism and ophthalmopathy. Regions amplified from RNA transcripts were the TCR beta CDR3 regions. Initially, a first-round RT-PCR of the TCR CDR3 employed the HTBI primer set. TCRdb re-analysed the multiplex PCR reads in MiXCR, keeping a single row per CDR3 protein. There are approximately 640,000 distinct CDR3 sequences in the sample; roughly 15% occur only once, and 3.5% to 4% lies in the top ten. Trimming removed 3 bases from V and 6 bases from J; junction bases left unmatched: 10. CDR3 length equals 16 residues. CDR1 is DFQATT and CDR2 is SNEGSKA in the germline V gene (reference sequence). This clonotype showed up many times.

Source material: blood. The clonotype originates from a woman aged 25 to 39 with Graves' hyperthyroidism. V gene TRBV20-1 combines with J gene TRBJ2-7; 14 nucleotides agree with TRBD2. The CDR3 DNA follows: TGCAGTGCTAGTTTGACTAGCGGGAGGGGGCTAGGCGAGCAGTACTTC. Protein sequence: CSASLTSGRGLGEQYF.